The 9 T cell receptor beta chains below all came from one sample that was sequenced in a study of cytomegalovirus exposure and HLA in healthy donors. The PCR made use of 60 Vbeta and 13 Jbeta primers. Libraries were prepared by immunoSEQ multiplex PCR; TCRdb keeps only in-frame clonotypes and omits some of them. The repertoire includes 250,000 to 350,000 clones, around 86% of them detected once, and roughly 4% sits in the top ten. Sequences were obtained from PBMCs. Source of these receptors: a man aged 35-49 years in good health and CMV-seropositive.

This clone was seen more than once but under ten times. The chain carries TRBV4-3 and TRBJ2-2, with 7 bases lining up with TRBD2. CDR1 is LGHNA, CDR2 YSLEER, per germline. The CDR3 length is 14 residues. Germline trimming cut 0 bases from V and 9 bases from J; bases unmatched to any gene: 4. In DNA, the CDR3 is TGCGCCAGCAGCCAAGATCGGGAGGAAAGGGAGCTGTTTTTT. It encodes CASSQDREERELFF.

The genes are TRBV6-5 and TRBJ2-2; the D gene is possibly TRBD2 (5 bases). The V end was cut by 3 bases, the J end by 0 bases, with 11 bases between. The CDR3 has 16 residues. From germline, CDR1 is MNHEY and CDR2 SVGAGI. The DNA of the CDR3 is TGTGCCAGCAGTTATTGGGCGGAGGCGAACACCGGGGAGCTGTTTTTT. This encodes CASSYWAEANTGELFF.

The genes are TRBV29-1 and TRBJ2-1, with TRBD1 as a possible D gene (6 bases). V lost 7 bases, J lost 5 bases, and 21 bases lay in between. The germline gives CDR1 SQVTM, CDR2 ANQGSEA. This CDR3 region has 15 residues. CDR3 region: CSALIRGRTDNEQFF. CDR3 coding DNA: TGCAGCGCCCTCATCAGGGGAAGGACGGACAATGAGCAGTTCTTC.

The chain joins TRBV29-1 to TRBJ2-7, with 9 bases identical to TRBD2. The CDR3 consists of 14 residues. The germline CDR1 and CDR2 sequences are SQVTM and ANQGSEA. The V segment lost 4 bases and the J segment 0 bases; nucleotides outside the gene matches: 4. The CDR3 region is CSVVASGISYEQYF. In DNA, the CDR3 is TGCAGCGTTGTGGCTAGCGGGATCTCCTACGAGCAGTACTTC.

This clone was picked up one time. V usage is TRBV15 and J usage is TRBJ1-1; no clear D. Germline CDR1 reads LNHNV; CDR2 reads YYDKDF (reference sequence). With 0 bases removed from V and 3 bases from J, the gap between germline ends came to 8 bases. This CDR3 has 14 amino acids. Here the CDR3 DNA reads TGTGCCACCAGCAGAGATGGCGGGGACACTGAAGCTTTCTTT. It yields the protein CATSRDGGDTEAFF.

This sequence joins TRBV19 and TRBJ1-1, with 9 bases matching TRBD1. J gave up 5 bases and V 3 bases, and 10 bases lay outside the gene matches. This CDR3 is built from 16 residues. Germline assignment: CDR1 LNHDA and CDR2 SQIVND (reference sequence). CDR3 DNA sequence: TGTGCCAGTAGTATCCCGCCTGGGACAGGGCGGACTGAAGCTTTCTTT. Translated: CASSIPPGTGRTEAFF.

In its sample, this clone was seen once. The V gene is TRBV28, the J gene TRBJ2-1; D gene ambiguous. Germline V gene sequence: CDR1 MDHEN, CDR2 SYDVKM. Trimming left V 4 bases short and J 0 bases short, with 13 bases between. This CDR3 spans 16 amino acids. CDR3 residues: CASSSPLTYSYNEQFF. The DNA of the CDR3 is TGTGCCAGCAGTTCCCCACTCACTTACTCCTACAATGAGCAGTTCTTC.

The CDR3 loop is CASSRGRGDTGELFF. The CDR3 DNA reads as TGCGCCAGCAGCCGCGGCAGGGGTGACACCGGGGAGCTGTTTTTT. The chain links TRBV4-1 to TRBJ2-2; perhaps TRBD1 as D (6 bases). In germline, CDR1 is MGHRA, CDR2 YSYEKL. Trimming cost V 4 bases and J 3 bases, with 12 bases left between them. There are 15 residues in the CDR3.

J is TRBJ2-3 and V is TRBV15; D is uncertain. Looked up from germline, CDR1 is LNHNV and CDR2 is YYDKDF (reference sequence). The CDR3 runs to 15 residues. The V end lost 0 bases, the J end lost 0 bases, and 7 bases lay between the germline ends. CDR3 region: CATSRDEWSTDTQYF. The CDR3 coding sequence is TGTGCCACCAGCAGAGATGAGTGGAGCACAGATACGCAGTATTTT.